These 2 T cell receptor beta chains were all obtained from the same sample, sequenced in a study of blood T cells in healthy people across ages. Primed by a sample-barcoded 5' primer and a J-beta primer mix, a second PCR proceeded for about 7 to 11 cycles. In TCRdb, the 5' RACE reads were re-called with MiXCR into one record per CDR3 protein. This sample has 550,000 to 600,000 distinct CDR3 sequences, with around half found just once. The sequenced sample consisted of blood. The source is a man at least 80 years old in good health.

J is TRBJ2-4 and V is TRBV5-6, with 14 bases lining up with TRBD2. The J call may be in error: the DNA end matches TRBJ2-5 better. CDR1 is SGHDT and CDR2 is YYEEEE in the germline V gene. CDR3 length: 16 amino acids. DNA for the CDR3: TGTGCCAGCAGCAAAAGACTAGCGGGGGGGCATGAGACCCAGTACTTC. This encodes CASSKRLAGGHETQYF.

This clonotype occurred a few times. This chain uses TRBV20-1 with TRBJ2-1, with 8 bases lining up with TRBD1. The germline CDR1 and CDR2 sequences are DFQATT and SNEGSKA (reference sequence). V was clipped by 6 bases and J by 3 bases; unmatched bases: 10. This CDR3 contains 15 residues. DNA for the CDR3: TGCAGTGCACTCCCCCGGGACAGGATCTACAATGAGCAGTTCTTC. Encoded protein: CSALPRDRIYNEQFF.